A selection of T cell receptor beta chains follows, all from one sample in a study of control samples from healthy donors and cancer patients. Produced via immunoSEQ multiplex PCR; TCRdb's table is partial and in-frame only. The sample lists 65,000 to 70,000 clones, about 80% occurring once. The sample comprised PBMCs. These TCRs come from a woman aged 45 to 65 with lung cancer. The CDR3 runs from the conserved cysteine through the conserved F or W.

CDR3aa | v_gene
CASRLKYGTENTGELFF | TRBV5-4
CASRSGPMNTEAFF | TRBV28
CASSRDSGGVEQYF | TRBV4-1
CASSPRTGKGVEAFF | TRBV19
CASSYTRGTEAFF | TRBV6-5
CASSTRIYSPLHF | TRBV7-9
CASSYDREKANYGYTF | TRBV6-5
CASSIWQELNTEAFF | TRBV6-2/TRBV6-3
CASRGRNTGELFF | TRBV19
CASSLSATNYGYTF | TRBV27
CASSYRRQGPEKLFF | TRBV6-2/TRBV6-3
CASSLQGWGEKLFF | TRBV6-5
CATKPGVADTQYF | TRBV24-1
CASSLEAVSTDTQYF | TRBV5-1
CASSQIPYGYTF | TRBV28
CASSHGSYEQYF | TRBV7-2
CATRDSSGANVLTF | TRBV24-1
CAWSLDSNQPQHF | TRBV30
CASSLNGNYGYTF | TRBV5-4
CASSLTRTEGGYTF | TRBV7-2
CASSLRRQVISGANVLTF | TRBV7-2
CAISESRGQENTGELFF | TRBV10-3
CASSIGTGGNEQYF | TRBV5-1
CASSRAAPGGLQGASGELFF | TRBV5-1
CASSLFGGTTSSYEQYF | TRBV11-2
CASSRGANQPQHF | TRBV6-5
CASSYSEGAGTQYF | TRBV6-5
CASSKQGENEKLFF | TRBV5-4
CASSIGRERNQPQHF | TRBV19
CASSSGGGGHLRGETQYF | TRBV5-4
CASSSSRQGLSNQPQHF | TRBV19
CASSSGGSSYNEQFF | TRBV28
CASSSPTNEKLFF | TRBV11-2
CASSYSKGYNQPQHF | TRBV6-5
CASSYSGQGLTDTQYF | TRBV6-5
CASSLIGTPGYTF | TRBV7-2
CASSLVVGHSYEQYF | TRBV7-6
CASSIVGDDQPQHF | TRBV19
CSVLDGVGKTQYF | TRBV29-1
CASSTHGSYSQPQHF | TRBV27
CASSYSGQGLNGYTF | TRBV6-5
CASSQVRGSEQFF | TRBV4-3
CATSSGVWETQYF | TRBV24-1
CASSMARGGEQYF | TRBV19
CASSRRSATNTGELFF | TRBV6-6
CASSAGYEQYF | TRBV9
CSIQGADIQYF | TRBV20-1
CASSSRQEGYGYTF | TRBV5-5
CSVEAGPDRSSYGYTF | TRBV29-1